Below are 15 T cell receptor beta chains sequenced from a single sample in a study of T cell responses to AZD1222 COVID-19 vaccine. Method: immunoSEQ multiplex PCR; TCRdb's copy keeps in-frame clones and lacks some. This table holds 90,000 to 120,000 clones, about 93% found once. Sequenced material: peripheral blood, taken on day 0 of AZD1222 vaccination. These receptors all come from an adult in good health.

The V call is TRBV12-5, the J call TRBJ2-5; TRBD2 might be the D (6 bases). CDR3 length: 13 amino acids. Germline assignment: CDR1 LGHNT and CDR2 FRNRAP. With 0 bases removed from V and 5 bases from J, the gap between germline ends came to 7 bases. The CDR3 is CASGLVRGETQYF. The CDR3 nucleotides read TGTGCTAGTGGTTTGGTACGGGGGGAGACCCAGTACTTC.

This clone was counted a single time. This specimen includes other DNA sequences encoding the same CDR3. This chain connects TRBV2 to TRBJ1-5; no firm D call. Trimming stripped 3 bases from V and 4 bases from J, with 4 bases between. The CDR3 is made up of 12 amino acids. The germline V gene has CDR1 SNHLY and CDR2 FYNNEI. The CDR3 sequence is CASSDPNQPQHF. CDR3 sequence (DNA): TGTGCCAGCAGTGACCCAAATCAGCCCCAGCATTTT.

The CDR3 region is CASSPVMRQGWSGANVLTF. The CDR3 DNA reads TGTGCCAGCTCACCTGTGATGCGACAGGGGTGGTCTGGGGCCAACGTCCTGACTTTC. This chain connects TRBV18 to TRBJ2-6; 8 bases line up with TRBD1. Germline V gene data show CDR1 as KGHSH and CDR2 as LQKENI. With V trimmed by 3 bases and J by 1 base, 11 bases remained unmatched. This CDR3 is built from 19 residues.

The V call is TRBV6-5, the J call TRBJ1-3, with 7 bases identical to TRBD1. Germline trimming cut 5 bases from V and 0 bases from J; bases unmatched to any gene: 4. Germline V gene lookup returns CDR1 MNHEY and CDR2 SVGAGI. This CDR3 has 15 amino acids. For the CDR3, the DNA is TGTGCCAGCAGTCTCCGGGACAGCTCTGGAAACACCATATATTTT. As protein: CASSLRDSSGNTIYF.

V and J are TRBV19 and TRBJ1-1; possibly TRBD1 for D (6 bases). The CDR3 is 15 residues long. The V gene lost 9 bases and the J gene lost 1 base, with 18 bases spanning the gap. Germline CDR1 reads LNHDA; CDR2 reads SQIVND (reference sequence). The CDR3 here is CASKIRGATNTEAFF. The DNA for the CDR3 is TGTGCCAGCAAGATCCGGGGGGCCACGAACACTGAAGCTTTCTTT.

CDR3 bases: TGTGCCAGCAGCCCAAGGACAGGGGGCAATTCCTACGAGCAGTACTTC. This gives the protein CASSPRTGGNSYEQYF. V is TRBV7-6 and J is TRBJ2-7; 11 bases fit TRBD1. CDR1 and CDR2 (germline): SGHVS, FNYEAQ. Trimming removed 5 bases from V and 1 base from J; junction bases left unmatched: 7. This CDR3 is built from 16 residues.

This CDR3 is CASSEAGAVTGNTIYF. CDR3 sequence (DNA): TGTGCCAGCAGTGAAGCCGGGGCAGTAACTGGAAACACCATATATTTT. J is TRBJ1-3 and V is TRBV2, with D possibly matching TRBD1 (5 bases). V was shortened by 0 bases and J by 2 bases, with 11 bases between the two germline ends. Looked up from germline, CDR1 is SNHLY and CDR2 is FYNNEI. The CDR3 consists of 16 residues.

The chain recombines TRBV4-2 with TRBJ1-3; perhaps TRBD1 as D (5 bases). The germline V gene has CDR1 LGHNA and CDR2 YNFKEQ. Trimming cost V 0 bases and J 4 bases, with 16 bases left between them. The CDR3 is made up of 17 amino acids. The CDR3 is CASSQDSSMRGGNTIYF. The CDR3 DNA follows: TGTGCCAGCAGCCAAGACAGTTCTATGAGGGGAGGAAACACCATATATTTT.

The chain combines TRBV11-2 with TRBJ2-2; 8 nucleotides line up with TRBD2. Germline trimming cut 4 bases from V and 4 bases from J; bases unmatched to any gene: 11. The CDR3 contains 17 residues. From germline, CDR1 is SGHAT and CDR2 FQNNGV. The CDR3 sequence is CASSSGLSGVITGELFF. Here the CDR3 DNA reads TGTGCCAGCAGCTCCGGACTTAGCGGGGTGATCACCGGGGAGCTGTTTTTT.

As for this clone: The junction departs from the called germline gene at one end, perhaps through a read error. The chain links TRBV9 to TRBJ1-3, with 8 bases identical to TRBD1. This CDR3 contains 14 residues. Looked up from germline, CDR1 is SGDLS and CDR2 is YYNGEE. CDR3 nucleotides: TGTGCCAGCAGCGTAGAAGGGCAGGGGGCCACAAAGGATTTT. It is translated as CASSVEGQGATKDF.

V and J are TRBV7-6 and TRBJ2-2; a weak D match, TRBD1 (5 bases). There are 15 residues in the CDR3. Trimming left V 5 bases short and J 5 bases short, with 15 bases between. Germline CDR1 reads SGHVS; CDR2 reads FNYEAQ. For the CDR3, the DNA is TGTGCCAGCAGCGCGTTGGGGCAGGGAACCGGGGAGCTGTTTTTT. Protein sequence: CASSALGQGTGELFF.

The V gene is TRBV2, the J gene TRBJ2-3; perhaps TRBD2 as D (8 bases). Germline V gives CDR1 SNHLY, CDR2 FYNNEI. Trimming pared 8 bases from V and 1 base from J, leaving 22 bases between. CDR3 length equals 17 residues. The CDR3 DNA is TGTGCCAGCCATATTCGGGGGGGGACAGAAGGCACAGATACGCAGTATTTT. Translating gives CASHIRGGTEGTDTQYF.

This rearrangement joins TRBV7-2 to TRBJ1-1, with D uncertain. Germline CDR1 and CDR2: SGHTA and FQGNSA. With 2 bases removed from V and 1 base from J, the gap between germline ends came to 8 bases. The length of the CDR3 is 14 residues. CDR3 protein: CASSLHSTNTEAFF. The CDR3 region has the DNA TGTGCCAGCAGCTTACACAGCACGAACACTGAAGCTTTCTTT. The variable domain in full, completed from reference TRBV7-2 and TRBJ1-1, reads GAGVSQSPSNKVTEKGKDVELRCDPISGHTALYWYRQSLGQGLEFLIYFQGNSAPDKSGLPSDRFSAERTGGSVSTLTIQRTQQEDSAVYLCASSLHSTNTEAFFGQGTRLTVV.

The CDR3 region is CASSLYGGSITDTQYF. The CDR3 DNA reads TGCGCCAGCAGCTTGTACGGGGGGTCCATCACAGATACGCAGTATTTT. The chain carries TRBV5-1 and TRBJ2-3, with 7 nucleotides matching TRBD2. The CDR3 loop spans 16 amino acids. Per the germline V gene, CDR1 is SGHRS and CDR2 is YFSETQ. V was clipped by 1 base and J by 2 bases; unmatched bases: 7.

The rearrangement joins TRBV6-1 to TRBJ1-1; no firm D call. CDR1 and CDR2 from the germline V gene are MNHNS and SASEGT. V lost 2 bases and J lost 9, with 19 bases in between. The CDR3 runs to 15 residues. DNA for the CDR3: TGTGCCAGCAGTGAACGCAACGACGGGGAACGGAAAGCTTTCTTT. This gives the protein CASSERNDGERKAFF.